The 17 T cell receptor beta chains reported below all come from one sample, sequenced in a study of blood T cell repertoires in COVID-19. Measured with immunoSEQ multiplex PCR; TCRdb has only the in-frame clones, and not every one. This table holds approximately 120,000 clones, around 83% found once. The specimen was peripheral blood. These receptor sequences come from a man between 60 and 75 years old with acute or convalescent COVID-19.

The chain carries TRBV13 and TRBJ2-3, with 11 nucleotides matching TRBD2. The CDR3 contains 17 residues. Germline loops: CDR1 PRHDT, CDR2 FYEKMQ (reference sequence). V lost 5 bases and J lost 2; bases outside the gene matches: 9. CDR3 sequence: CASSPQTSGGYTDTQYF. The CDR3 DNA is TGTGCCAGCAGCCCACAAACTAGCGGGGGATACACAGATACGCAGTATTTT.

This clone was recorded only once. V is TRBV21-1 and J is TRBJ2-1; the DNA was not compared with TRBD2, the D call given in the table. TRBV21-1 is described as a pseudogene. The CDR3 extends over 15 amino acids. DNA for the CDR3: TGTGCCAGCAGGCCGAAACTCTCGGGGGGGAATGAGCAGTTCTTC. As protein: CASRPKLSGGNEQFF.

This clone was seen a single time. The chain employs TRBV11-2 and TRBJ1-1; the D gene is possibly TRBD1 (5 bases). The CDR3 totals 13 residues. Trimming took off 4 bases at V and 4 bases at J, with 10 bases between the two ends. Germline CDR1 reads SGHAT; CDR2 reads FQNNGV. The CDR3 sequence is CASSSAGGTEAFF. Written as DNA, the CDR3 is TGTGCCAGCAGCTCAGCGGGGGGCACTGAAGCTTTCTTT.

The chain employs TRBV10-1 and TRBJ2-7; 11 nucleotides match TRBD2. The CDR3 loop spans 15 amino acids. The J segment lost 9 bases and the V segment lost 0 bases, leaving 7 bases of the junction unmatched. Germline V gene data show CDR1 as WNHNN and CDR2 as SYGVQD (reference sequence). This chain's CDR3 is CASSESRLAGRGQYF. The CDR3 DNA follows: TGCGCCAGCAGTGAGTCTAGACTAGCGGGACGAGGGCAGTACTTC.

The J gene is TRBJ2-7, the V gene TRBV3-1 (or the pseudogene TRBV3-2); 9 nucleotides match TRBD1. V shed 3 bases and J 6 bases; nucleotides not matched to a gene: 9. The CDR3 is 15 residues long. Germline V lookup: CDR1 LGHDT, CDR2 YNNKEL (reference sequence). CDR3 in amino acids: CASSQATGGWGEQYF. The CDR3 bases are TGTGCCAGCAGCCAGGCTACAGGGGGCTGGGGCGAGCAGTACTTC.

The J gene is TRBJ1-5, the V gene TRBV6-5; D gene unclear. This CDR3 is 15 amino acids long. With 2 bases removed from V and 5 bases from J, the gap between germline ends came to 13 bases. The germline V gene has CDR1 MNHEY and CDR2 SVGAGI. The chain's CDR3 is CASSYRVPRDQPQHF. In DNA, the CDR3 is TGTGCCAGCAGTTACAGGGTACCGCGGGATCAGCCCCAGCATTTT.

This chain connects TRBV18 to TRBJ2-7, with 13 positions matching TRBD2. V dropped 6 bases and J dropped 3; count of bases not matched to a gene: 17. Germline V gives CDR1 KGHSH, CDR2 LQKENI. This CDR3 region has 19 residues. The CDR3 bases are TGTGCCAGCTCCCCGCCCTTGGGACTAGCGGGGTCTAAATACTACGAGCAGTACTTC. It yields the protein CASSPPLGLAGSKYYEQYF.

This clone appeared a single time. The CDR3 loop reads CASSLALGQNIQYF. CDR3 coding DNA: TGCGCCAGCAGCTTGGCCCTCGGTCAAAACATTCAGTACTTC. This sequence joins TRBV5-1 and TRBJ2-4, with D unresolved. Germline CDR1 SGHRS, CDR2 YFSETQ. V was trimmed by 0 bases and J by 5 bases, leaving 9 bases between them. This CDR3 spans 14 amino acids.

V usage is TRBV10-1 and J usage is TRBJ2-7, with TRBD2 matching 9 bases. There are 14 residues in the CDR3. J was trimmed by 0 bases and V by 6 bases; bases with no gene match: 3. Germline CDR1 is WNHNN and CDR2 is SYGVQD (reference sequence). CDR3 loop: CASSPGLASYEQYF. The CDR3 DNA reads as TGCGCCAGCAGCCCGGGACTAGCCTCCTACGAGCAGTACTTC.

The V and J genes are TRBV10-3 and TRBJ2-7; 9 bases fit TRBD2. V shed 11 bases, J shed 2 bases, and the junction held 4 bases outside the gene matches. The CDR3 totals 12 residues. CDR1 ENHRY and CDR2 SYGVKD come from the germline V gene. For the CDR3, the DNA is TGTGCCGTCTTAGCGGGAGCCTACGAGCAGTACTTC. This gives the protein CAVLAGAYEQYF.

The chain uses TRBV4-1 and TRBJ2-2; possible D gene TRBD2, 7 bases. Germline V lookup: CDR1 MGHRA, CDR2 YSYEKL. Trimming cost V 4 bases and J 3 bases, with 12 bases left between them. The CDR3 totals 15 residues. CDR3 sequence reads: CASSLGGRDTGELFF. The DNA for the CDR3 is TGCGCCAGCAGCCTAGGGGGGAGGGACACCGGGGAGCTGTTTTTT.

The chain carries TRBV7-9 and TRBJ1-1; TRBD1 agrees at 11 bases. The CDR3 extends over 15 amino acids. V lost 3 bases to trimming and J lost 4 bases; unmatched junction nucleotides: 4. Germline V gene data show CDR1 as SEHNR and CDR2 as FQNEAQ (reference sequence). The CDR3 sequence: CASSFVGTGGTEAFF. CDR3 DNA: TGTGCCAGCAGCTTTGTGGGGACAGGGGGCACTGAAGCTTTCTTT.

The gene calls are TRBV28 and TRBJ1-1; no clear D gene. This CDR3 has 12 residues. Germline V gene data show CDR1 as MDHEN and CDR2 as SYDVKM. V was clipped by 6 bases and J by 4 bases, with 9 bases between them. The CDR3 region has the DNA TGTGCCAGCAGCCCTCTAAGCACTGAAGCTTTCTTT. It encodes CASSPLSTEAFF. Variable domain in full (rest from reference TRBV28 and TRBJ1-1): DVKVTQSSRYLVKRTGEKVFLECVQDMDHENMFWYRQDPGLGLRLIYFSYDVKMKEKGDIPEGYSVSREKKERFSLILESASTNQTSMYLCASSPLSTEAFFGQGTRLTVV.

V gene TRBV3-1 (or the pseudogene TRBV3-2) combines with J gene TRBJ2-7; TRBD2 is a possible D gene (6 bases). From germline, CDR1 is LGHDT and CDR2 YNNKEL (reference sequence). V was clipped by 4 bases and J by 4 bases, with 17 bases between them. The length of the CDR3 is 15 residues. As DNA, the CDR3 is TGTGCCAGCAGCCGGGGGGTTAGCGGAGAGTACGAGCAGTACTTC. Protein: CASSRGVSGEYEQYF.

The genes are TRBV2 and TRBJ1-3; D is undetermined. The ends were cut back, 6 bases at V and 0 bases at J, with 12 bases in the middle. This CDR3 region has 15 residues. Looked up from germline, CDR1 is SNHLY and CDR2 is FYNNEI. The CDR3 bases are TGTGCCAGCAGACAGCACATTAGCTCTGGAAACACCATATATTTT. Translation gives CASRQHISSGNTIYF.

The J gene is TRBJ1-1, the V gene TRBV6-5; D gene ambiguous. V gave up 5 bases and J gave up 0 bases, with 13 bases separating them. This CDR3 has 15 amino acids. Per the germline V gene, CDR1 is MNHEY and CDR2 is SVGAGI. The CDR3 DNA is TGTGCCAGCAGTATCCAGGTTCTGATGAACACTGAAGCTTTCTTT. Translating it yields CASSIQVLMNTEAFF.

This clone was found once. This chain joins TRBV2 and TRBJ1-6; the D gene is possibly TRBD1 (6 bases). The CDR3 covers 15 residues. The V end lost 6 bases, the J end lost 7 bases, and 16 bases lay between the germline ends. Germline CDR1 is SNHLY and CDR2 is FYNNEI. As DNA, the CDR3 is TGTGCCAGCAGCCCGTCGACAGGAGCAAATTCACCCCTCCACTTT. This sequence encodes CASSPSTGANSPLHF.